This T cell receptor (beta chain) was retrieved from a study of T cells after yellow fever vaccination. Study-level background: The SMART-Seq v4 Ultra Low Input method served to prepare the low-cell-number fractions.

A universal primer site and UMIs were added as TCR cDNA was made by 5'RACE template switching. TCRdb reprocessed the 5' RACE reads via MiXCR and lists one record per CDR3 protein. The top ten clones hold about 3.3% of a sample with roughly 320,000 distinct CDR3 sequences, around a tenth of them seen once. The CDR3 runs 15 residues. The V gene's germline CDR1 is MNHEY and CDR2 SVGAGI. V was pared by 6 bases and J by 6 bases, with 10 bases of the junction left unmatched. This clonotype was counted a few times. The antigen remains undetermined. Study-level findings and limits: Among all clonotypes, a small share was observed in both CD4 and CD8 compartments.

Source: CD4+ T cells sorted from PBMCs, taken 45 days after the yellow fever booster vaccination. The V gene is TRBV6-5, the J gene TRBJ2-2, with 7 bases matching TRBD2. The receptor was derived from a man aged 18-30 years who received the YFV17D yellow fever vaccine. CDR3 sequence reads: CASRGRGDSAGELFF. CDR3 DNA: TGTGCCAGCAGGGGCCGGGGGGATTCGGCCGGGGAGCTGTTTTTT.